These T cell receptor beta chains were read from a single sample in a study of beta chain features in type 1 diabetes. Clones were sequenced by immunoSEQ multiplex PCR, and TCRdb holds only the in-frame ones, with some missing. The sample holds about 340,000 clones, approximately 9.9% seen once. The source material was central memory CD4+ T cells from blood. The receptors stem from a young man with type 1 diabetes. Each CDR3 is given with its conserved first and last residue. A D gene is named only where the DNA matches it firmly. Not all rows give a size; the values are once, few, many and, for expanded clones, a class.

V gene	D gene	J gene	clone size	CDR3 DNA	CDR3 protein
TRBV9	-	TRBJ2-2	-	TGTGCCAGCAGCGTAAGGCAGCTGAACACCGGGGAGCTGTTTTTT	CASSVRQLNTGELFF
TRBV7-2	TRBD1	TRBJ1-2	-	TGTGCCAGCAGCTCTGGGGCAGGGGGCTATGGCTACACCTTC	CASSSGAGGYGYTF
TRBV10-2	-	TRBJ2-1	many	TGCGCCAGCAGTGAGTCCCCGGCAGGGAATGAGCAGTTCTTC	CASSESPAGNEQFF
TRBV28	-	TRBJ1-2	-	TGTGCCAGCAGTTTTGGGGGTTCAAGGGGCTACACCTTC	CASSFGGSRGYTF
TRBV5-4	-	TRBJ2-5	-	TGTGCCAGCAGCCTGAGGGCAGAGACCCAGTACTTC	CASSLRAETQYF
TRBV6-5	-	TRBJ2-4	few	TGTGCCAGCAGTTCGGGACAAGGCCTGCGGGACATTCAGTACTTC	CASSSGQGLRDIQYF
TRBV6-4	-	TRBJ2-1	-	TGTGCCAGCAGTGATTTAACGATCGAAGGGCTGGGGAATGAGCAGTTCTTC	CASSDLTIEGLGNEQFF
TRBV30	-	TRBJ2-7	-	TGTGCCTGGAGTAGGATGAGCCACGAGCAGTACTTC	CAWSRMSHEQYF
TRBV6-1	TRBD1	TRBJ2-7	few	TGTGCCAGCAGGCGGGGACAGGGGAGCTCCTACGAGCAGTACTTC	CASRRGQGSSYEQYF
TRBV7-9	-	TRBJ2-2	many	TGTGCCAGCAGCCCTCTTCTGGGGTACGACGGGGAGCTGTTTTTT	CASSPLLGYDGELFF
TRBV20-1	-	TRBJ1-2	few	TGCAGTGCTAGACAGGGTGGTGGCTACACCTTC	CSARQGGGYTF
TRBV13	-	TRBJ1-2	few	TGTGCCAGCAGTGAACGTCGCAGGGACTATGGCTACACCTTC	CASSERRRDYGYTF
TRBV10-3	TRBD2	TRBJ2-1	few	TGTGCCATCAGTGCGACTAGCGGGGGCAATGAGCAGTTCTTC	CAISATSGGNEQFF
TRBV5-8	-	TRBJ1-1	-	TGTGCCAGCAGCTCCGGATTCGGGACGAACACTGAAGCTTTCTTT	CASSSGFGTNTEAFF
TRBV2	TRBD1	TRBJ2-7	-	TGTGCCAGCAGTGAAGGAGGACAGGGGTTCGAGCAGTACTTC	CASSEGGQGFEQYF
TRBV11-2	TRBD1	TRBJ1-2	few	TGTGCCAGCAGGGCGAATCGACAGGGTTTCAACTATGGCTACACCTTC	CASRANRQGFNYGYTF
TRBV10-3	TRBD1	TRBJ2-7	few	TGTGCCATCAGTGATTCGAGGGGGCCTGGGCACGAGCAGTACTTC	CAISDSRGPGHEQYF
TRBV18	-	TRBJ1-1	-	TGTGCCAGCTCCTCGGACTCCAGGATAGCTTTCTTT	CASSSDSRIAFF
TRBV19	TRBD2	TRBJ2-3	few	TGTGCCAGTAGTAGACTAGCGGGGGGACGGACAGATACGCAGTATTTT	CASSRLAGGRTDTQYF
TRBV7-8	-	TRBJ1-5	many	TGTGCCAGCACCCCGTTCGCGGACCAGCCCCAGCATTTT	CASTPFADQPQHF
TRBV30	-	TRBJ2-1	-	TGTGCCTCGAAACGGGGTTTCTTCTACAATGAGCAGTTCTTC	CASKRGFFYNEQFF
TRBV29-1	TRBD2	TRBJ2-5	few	TGCAGCCACTCAAGGGGACTAGAAGAGACCCAGTACTTC	CSHSRGLEETQYF
TRBV30	TRBD1	TRBJ1-2	-	TGTGCCTGGAAAACAGGGGCTGGCTACACCTTC	CAWKTGAGYTF
TRBV9	TRBD2	TRBJ2-3	-	TGTGCCAGCAGCGTAGGCCTAGCGGGGGGGCAAATGCAAGATACGCAGTATTTT	CASSVGLAGGQMQDTQYF
TRBV7-8	-	TRBJ2-1	few	TGTGCCAGCAGCTTAGAGCAGGGGCGGATCAATGAGCAGTTCTTC	CASSLEQGRINEQFF
TRBV11-2	TRBD1	TRBJ2-3	-	TGTGCCAGCAGCTTCAGGCCACAGGGGGTCAGCACAGATACGCAGTATTTT	CASSFRPQGVSTDTQYF
TRBV4-3	-	TRBJ2-6	-	TGCGCCAGCAGCCGCAAAGCGGTGACAGGCTCTGGGGCCAACGTCCTGACTTTC	CASSRKAVTGSGANVLTF
TRBV5-4	TRBD2	TRBJ2-5	many	TGTGCCAGCAGCCTCCAATTAGCGGGTGAAGAGACCCAGTACTTC	CASSLQLAGEETQYF
TRBV4-3	-	TRBJ1-4	-	TGCGCCAGCAGCCAAGATGCCGCTCCAGGGACTAATGAAAAACTGTTTTTT	CASSQDAAPGTNEKLFF
TRBV30	-	TRBJ1-1	few	TGTGCCTGGAGTGTAGGCATGAACACTGAAGCTTTCTTT	CAWSVGMNTEAFF
TRBV18	TRBD1	TRBJ1-4	few	TGTGCCAGCTCAACGACAGGGGCTTCAACTAATGAAAAACTGTTTTTT	CASSTTGASTNEKLFF
TRBV4-1	TRBD1	TRBJ1-6	-	TGCGCCAGCAGCCAAGACTCCGACAGGGGTGGTAATTCACCCCTCCACTTT	CASSQDSDRGGNSPLHF
TRBV11-2	-	TRBJ1-5	few	TGTGCCAGCAGCTTAGAAGGTTCACAGCCCCAGCATTTT	CASSLEGSQPQHF
TRBV7-9	-	TRBJ2-3	few	TGTGCCAGCAGCCGCGGTGCAGATACGCAGTATTTT	CASSRGADTQYF
TRBV11-2	-	TRBJ1-4	-	TGTGCCAGCAGTTACCAGGGAGCCACTGAAAAACTGTTTTTT	CASSYQGATEKLFF
TRBV2	-	TRBJ1-1	-	TGTGCCAGCAGTGGGGACACACCGTGGGACACTGAAGCTTTCTTT	CASSGDTPWDTEAFF
TRBV18	-	TRBJ2-2	many	TGTGCCAGCTCACCTATTTTAGCGGAGAACACCGGGGAGCTGTTTTTT	CASSPILAENTGELFF